This T cell receptor (beta chain) stems from a study of identical twins. Study-level results: Invariant MAIT and iNKT cells may have partly biased zero-insertion analyses. A cross-sectional statistical analysis, not follow-up of the same donors, supported the conclusions. Alpha sequences out of frame and shared by twins had excess low generation probability.

Germline-derived CDR1 and CDR2 are DFQATT and SNEGSKA (reference sequence). Trimming took 3 bases from V and 0 from J, leaving 8 bases between them. This CDR3 has 14 amino acids. A word on this clonotype: What it binds is not known.

Carrying unique molecular identifiers, the cDNA also gained a universal primer site through template switching. TCRdb fed the 5' RACE reads into MiXCR, producing one record per CDR3 protein. This table has roughly 1.6 million distinct CDR3 sequences, about 30% appearing once. The rearrangement joins TRBV20-1 to TRBJ2-2; D remains ambiguous. Sequenced material: cord blood. This clonotype originated in a newborn girl in good health. The CDR3 loop is CSASGLANTGELFF. CDR3 bases: TGCAGTGCTAGCGGGCTGGCGAACACCGGGGAGCTGTTTTTT.